The 19 T cell receptor beta chains listed next were all sequenced from one sample in a study of blood T cell repertoires in COVID-19. The repertoire was sequenced with immunoSEQ multiplex PCR; TCRdb's copy has only in-frame clones and lacks some. The sample carries about 93,000 clones, roughly 90% recorded once. Material: peripheral blood. The receptors shown here come from a human donor with active COVID-19. The donor label of this sample is uncertain.

V and J are TRBV4-2 and TRBJ1-1; 7 bases are a match to TRBD1. Germline-derived CDR1 and CDR2 are LGHNA and YNFKEQ. V trimming: 0 bases; J trimming: 5 bases; junction bases outside the gene matches: 3. The CDR3 contains 14 residues. Written as DNA, the CDR3 is TGTGCCAGCAGCCAAGAGGCCAGGGGGACTGAAGCTTTCTTT. It codes for CASSQEARGTEAFF.

The chain employs TRBV28 and TRBJ1-1, with D possibly matching TRBD1 (6 bases). Trimming pared 2 bases from V and 4 bases from J, leaving 11 bases between. The CDR3 sequence is 14 residues long. Germline assignment: CDR1 MDHEN and CDR2 SYDVKM. The CDR3 nucleotides are TGTGCCAGCAGTTTAAGCCAGGGGAGCACTGAAGCTTTCTTT. Translating gives CASSLSQGSTEAFF.

The chain is built from TRBV9 and TRBJ1-2; weak D call: TRBD1 (5 bases). CDR3 size: 14 residues. The V end lost 0 bases, the J end lost 2 bases, and 8 bases lay between the germline ends. Germline CDR1 reads SGDLS; CDR2 reads YYNGEE. This CDR3 reads CASSVDRGNYGYTF. The CDR3 DNA follows: TGTGCCAGCAGCGTAGATCGGGGGAACTATGGCTACACCTTC.

This clone was seen more than once but under ten times. The rearrangement joins TRBV5-1 to TRBJ1-2; tentatively, D is TRBD1 (5 bases). Trimming stripped 2 bases from V and 8 bases from J, with 19 bases between. Looked up from germline, CDR1 is SGHRS and CDR2 is YFSETQ. The CDR3 has 15 residues. DNA of the CDR3: TGCGCCAGCAGCTTAATAACCGGGACTGTCGACGGCTACACCTTC. Its protein product is CASSLITGTVDGYTF.

V and J are TRBV7-3 and TRBJ2-2; TRBD1 matches 9 bases. V lost 3 bases to trimming and J lost 5 bases; unmatched junction nucleotides: 7. The CDR3 consists of 16 residues. Germline V gene sequence: CDR1 SGHTA, CDR2 FQGTGA. The CDR3 here is CASSFSGQGRTGELFF. CDR3 DNA sequence: TGTGCCAGCAGCTTCTCGGGACAGGGAAGGACCGGGGAGCTGTTTTTT.

The V gene is TRBV5-1, the J gene TRBJ2-4, with TRBD2 matching 13 bases. J was trimmed by 0 bases and V by 0 bases; bases with no gene match: 9. Looked up from germline, CDR1 is SGHRS and CDR2 is YFSETQ. This CDR3 has 20 residues. DNA of the CDR3: TGCGCCAGCAGCTTGGTTCGACTAGCGGGGGGCACCTTAGCCAAAAACATTCAGTACTTC. Protein product: CASSLVRLAGGTLAKNIQYF.

This chain uses TRBV6-5 with TRBJ2-1, with TRBD1 matching over 8 bases. J was trimmed by 12 bases and V by 2 bases; bases with no gene match: 9. There are 14 residues in the CDR3. Per germline, CDR1 MNHEY and CDR2 SVGAGI. The CDR3 bases are TGTGCCAGCAGTTACACCCCGACAGGGGTGAGGCAGTTCTTC. Its translation is CASSYTPTGVRQFF.

The V gene is TRBV6-5, the J gene TRBJ1-1, with D perhaps matching TRBD1 (5 bases). The germline CDR1 and CDR2 sequences are MNHEY and SVGAGI. The CDR3 is 14 residues long. V shed 2 bases and J shed 5 bases, with 12 bases lying between them. The CDR3 bases are TGTGCCAGCAGTTACCTACGGGAGGGGACTGAAGCTTTCTTT. This translates into CASSYLREGTEAFF.

The rearrangement links TRBV2 to TRBJ2-1, with D uncertain. Trimming took 8 bases from V and 4 from J, leaving 18 bases between them. The CDR3 runs to 15 residues. Germline CDR1 reads SNHLY; CDR2 reads FYNNEI. The CDR3 reads CASRMSEIEYNEQFF. In nucleotides, the CDR3 is TGTGCCAGCCGTATGTCCGAAATAGAATACAATGAGCAGTTCTTC.

This chain connects TRBV6-5 to TRBJ1-2; no clear D. Germline lookup yields CDR1 MNHEY and CDR2 SVGAGI. Between the trimmed V and J ends, which lost 8 bases and 2 bases, there was a span of 9 bases. The CDR3 runs to 12 residues. In nucleotides, the CDR3 is TGTGCCAGCCAAGACTCGAACTATGGCTACACCTTC. This codes for CASQDSNYGYTF.

The chain couples TRBV5-5 to TRBJ2-3; TRBD2 aligns across 10 bases. The V segment lost 3 bases and the J segment 1 base; nucleotides outside the gene matches: 11. The CDR3 has 18 residues. The germline V gene encodes CDR1 SGHKS and CDR2 YYEKEE (reference sequence). CDR3 coding DNA: TGTGCCAGCAGCTCCAGCGGGGGGGTTAACATACGCACAGATACGCAGTATTTT. Amino acid sequence: CASSSSGGVNIRTDTQYF.

This chain uses TRBV7-2 with TRBJ1-1; D is perhaps TRBD1 (6 bases). V lost 5 bases and J 0 bases, leaving 16 bases between the germline ends. The CDR3 extends over 16 amino acids. Germline V gene sequence: CDR1 SGHTA, CDR2 FQGNSA. Written as DNA, the CDR3 is TGTGCCAGCAGCCAAAATCAGGGGACGATGAACACTGAAGCTTTCTTT. This sequence encodes CASSQNQGTMNTEAFF.

V is TRBV12-5 and J is TRBJ2-1; D might be TRBD1 (6 bases). CDR1 and CDR2 (germline): LGHNT, FRNRAP. Trimming removed 5 bases at V and 6 bases at J, with 8 bases between. The CDR3 totals 12 residues. The CDR3 sequence: CASGTGLNEQFF. CDR3 DNA sequence: TGTGCTAGTGGTACAGGGCTCAATGAGCAGTTCTTC. Combining the CDR3 with reference TRBV12-5 and TRBJ2-1 gives the whole variable domain DARVTQTPRHKVTEMGQEVTMRCQPILGHNTVFWYRQTMMQGLELLAYFRNRAPLDDSGMPKDRFSAEMPDATLATLKIQPSEPRDSAVYFCASGTGLNEQFFGPGTRLTVL.

This rearrangement joins TRBV5-1 to TRBJ2-7; no firm D call. Looked up from germline, CDR1 is SGHRS and CDR2 is YFSETQ. The CDR3 loop spans 11 amino acids. V lost 7 bases to trimming and J lost 5 bases, with 10 bases between them. The CDR3 loop is CASGFANEQYF. DNA for the CDR3: TGCGCCAGCGGTTTTGCGAACGAGCAGTACTTC.

In DNA, the CDR3 is TGTGCCAGCAGCCGGGGACAGAACTATGGCTACACCTTC. Its translation is CASSRGQNYGYTF. The rearrangement links TRBV7-9 to TRBJ1-2; 7 positions agree with TRBD1. The CDR3 sequence is 13 residues long. Unmatched junction bases numbered 2, after V lost 5 bases and J lost 2 bases. The V gene's germline CDR1 is SEHNR and CDR2 FQNEAQ (reference sequence).

The chain is built from TRBV6-4 and TRBJ2-1; 8 bases map to TRBD2. The CDR3 totals 14 residues. Germline-derived CDR1 and CDR2 are MRHNA and SNTAGT. V was clipped by 10 bases and J by 0 bases; unmatched bases: 5. The CDR3 sequence: CATSRGGSYNEQFF. The CDR3, as DNA: TGTGCCACTTCACGGGGGGGCTCCTACAATGAGCAGTTCTTC.

This chain uses TRBV7-2 with TRBJ2-5, with D maybe TRBD1 (5 bases). The CDR3 consists of 13 residues. The germline CDR1 and CDR2 sequences are SGHTA and FQGNSA. The V end lost 4 bases, the J end lost 4 bases, and 10 bases lay between the germline ends. This CDR3 is CASSSQGGETQYF. The CDR3 nucleotides are TGTGCCAGCAGCTCTCAGGGTGGAGAGACCCAGTACTTC.

The V call is TRBV2, the J call TRBJ1-2; D not certain. Trimming took off 5 bases at V and 4 bases at J, with 11 bases between the two ends. Per germline, CDR1 SNHLY and CDR2 FYNNEI. The CDR3 has 13 amino acids. The CDR3 DNA sequence: TGTGCCAGCAGTTTTTCCCCCAGCTATGGCTACACCTTC. This translates into CASSFSPSYGYTF.

V and J are TRBV4-3 and TRBJ1-3, with D hard to call. CDR1 and CDR2 from the germline V gene are LGHNA and YSLEER. Trimming cost V 5 bases and J 3 bases, with 8 bases left between them. The length of the CDR3 is 13 residues. The CDR3 DNA follows: TGCGCCAGCAGCTCCCACATTGGAAACACCATATATTTT. Amino acids: CASSSHIGNTIYF.